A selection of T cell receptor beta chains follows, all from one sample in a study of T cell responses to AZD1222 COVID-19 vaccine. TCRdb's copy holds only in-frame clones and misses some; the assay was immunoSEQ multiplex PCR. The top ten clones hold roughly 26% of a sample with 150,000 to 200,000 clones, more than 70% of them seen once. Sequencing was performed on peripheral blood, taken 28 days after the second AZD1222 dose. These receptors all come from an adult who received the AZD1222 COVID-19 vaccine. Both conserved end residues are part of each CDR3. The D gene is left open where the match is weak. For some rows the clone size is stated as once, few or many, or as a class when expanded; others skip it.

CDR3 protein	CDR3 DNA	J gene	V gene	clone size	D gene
CASRDSNQPQHF	TGTGCCAGCAGAGATAGCAATCAGCCCCAGCATTTT	TRBJ1-5	TRBV12-3/TRBV12-4	-	-
CASSLAGSRGNEQFF	TGTGCCAGCAGTTTAGCCGGGTCCAGGGGCAATGAGCAGTTCTTC	TRBJ2-1	TRBV28	-	-
CASSRGGSDGYTF	TGTGCCAGTAGTAGGGGGGGATCCGATGGCTACACCTTC	TRBJ1-2	TRBV19	-	-
CAWRAGAKNIQYF	TGTGCCTGGAGGGCGGGAGCCAAAAACATTCAGTACTTC	TRBJ2-4	TRBV30	once	-
CASSFRGTNVYEQYF	TGTGCCAGCAGTTTCCGCGGGACAAACGTCTACGAGCAGTACTTC	TRBJ2-7	TRBV6-2/TRBV6-3	-	-
CASSYSSGDQETQYF	TGTGCCAGCAGTTACTCGAGCGGGGACCAAGAGACCCAGTACTTC	TRBJ2-5	TRBV6-2/TRBV6-3	-	TRBD2
CASSLVDWAGTEAFF	TGTGCCAGCAGTTTAGTGGACTGGGCCGGCACTGAAGCTTTCTTT	TRBJ1-1	TRBV28	-	-
CASSLDPQREGLTDTQYF	TGTGCCAGCAGCTTAGATCCCCAGCGGGAGGGCCTGACAGATACGCAGTATTTT	TRBJ2-3	TRBV11-2	-	TRBD2
CASSQETGNSGNTIYF	TGTGCCAGCAGCCAAGAGACAGGGAACTCTGGAAACACCATATATTTT	TRBJ1-3	TRBV4-2	-	TRBD1
CASSPYRGQSGANVLTF	TGTGCCAGCAGTCCGTACAGGGGGCAGTCTGGGGCCAACGTCCTGACTTTC	TRBJ2-6	TRBV28	-	TRBD1
CASSLFGPGVTYNEQFF	TGTGCCAGCAGCCTGTTCGGCCCGGGGGTCACCTACAATGAGCAGTTCTTC	TRBJ2-1	TRBV16	-	-
CASSLAAGELFF	TGTGCCAGCAGCTTAGCGGCCGGGGAGCTGTTTTTT	TRBJ2-2	TRBV7-3	-	-
CASSKVDRDRLKDNSPLHF	TGTGCCAGCAGCAAAGTGGACCGGGACAGGCTGAAAGATAATTCACCCCTCCACTTT	TRBJ1-6	TRBV21-1	once	-
CASSSGGTGLDGYTF	TGTGCCAGCAGCTCTGGGGGGACAGGGCTTGACGGCTACACCTTC	TRBJ1-2	TRBV5-6	-	TRBD1
CASSLEGTTYYEQYF	TGTGCCAGCAGCTTAGAAGGGACTACCTACTACGAGCAGTACTTC	TRBJ2-7	TRBV11-2	once	TRBD2
CASSLKRASYEQYF	TGTGCCAGCAGCTTAAAGCGGGCCTCCTACGAGCAGTACTTC	TRBJ2-7	TRBV7-2	-	-
CASSPAGAGGYEQYF	TGTGCCAGCAGTCCCGCCGGCGCGGGAGGGTACGAGCAGTACTTC	TRBJ2-7	TRBV28	-	TRBD2
CASSDRQAGTQYF	TGTGCCAGCAGCGATAGACAAGCTGGTACGCAGTATTTT	TRBJ2-3	TRBV7-2	-	-
CASSFVVAAHSGANVLTF	TGTGCCAGCAGCTTTGTCGTAGCGGCCCACTCTGGGGCCAACGTCCTGACTTTC	TRBJ2-6	TRBV5-5	-	-
CASSPISGPGGEQYF	TGTGCCAGCAGTCCTATATCCGGACCAGGAGGCGAGCAGTACTTC	TRBJ2-7	TRBV11-2	-	-
CAWRATGTTYEQYF	TGTGCCTGGAGGGCCACAGGAACCACCTACGAGCAGTACTTC	TRBJ2-7	TRBV30	-	-
CASSLEQGNHNEQFF	TGTGCCAGCAGCTTGGAGCAGGGGAATCACAATGAGCAGTTCTTC	TRBJ2-1	TRBV5-6	once	-
CASSLGTHGGNTIYF	TGTGCCAGCAGCTTAGGGACCCACGGTGGAAACACCATATATTTT	TRBJ1-3	TRBV3-1/TRBV3-2	-	-
CASSVGDSGRGETQYF	TGTGCCAGCAGCGTAGGGGATAGCGGGAGAGGAGAGACCCAGTACTTC	TRBJ2-5	TRBV9	-	TRBD2
CASSVAGGYETQYF	TGTGCCAGCAGCGTAGCGGGAGGGTATGAGACCCAGTACTTC	TRBJ2-5	TRBV9	-	TRBD2
CASRENSGNTIYF	TGTGCCAGCAGGGAGAACTCTGGAAACACCATATATTTT	TRBJ1-3	TRBV27	-	-
CASSQVRERTDTQYF	TGTGCCAGCAGCCAAGTACGGGAGCGCACAGATACGCAGTATTTT	TRBJ2-3	TRBV4-2	-	-
CASSGRGDRQDGYTF	TGCGCCAGCAGCGGGCGCGGGGACAGGCAAGATGGCTACACCTTC	TRBJ1-2	TRBV5-1	-	TRBD1
CASSTPTYNEQFF	TGTGCCAGTAGCACTCCTACCTACAATGAGCAGTTCTTC	TRBJ2-1	TRBV19	once	-
CASSDSGTGVYNEQFF	TGTGCCAGCAGCGATTCCGGGACAGGGGTTTACAATGAGCAGTTCTTC	TRBJ2-1	TRBV5-6	-	TRBD1
CASSQAGGKDEQFF	TGTGCCAGCAGCCAAGCGGGAGGTAAGGATGAGCAGTTCTTC	TRBJ2-1	TRBV3-1/TRBV3-2	-	TRBD2
CASSQGTGYTGELFF	TGCGCCAGCAGCCAAGGTACAGGGTACACCGGGGAGCTGTTTTTT	TRBJ2-2	TRBV4-3	-	-